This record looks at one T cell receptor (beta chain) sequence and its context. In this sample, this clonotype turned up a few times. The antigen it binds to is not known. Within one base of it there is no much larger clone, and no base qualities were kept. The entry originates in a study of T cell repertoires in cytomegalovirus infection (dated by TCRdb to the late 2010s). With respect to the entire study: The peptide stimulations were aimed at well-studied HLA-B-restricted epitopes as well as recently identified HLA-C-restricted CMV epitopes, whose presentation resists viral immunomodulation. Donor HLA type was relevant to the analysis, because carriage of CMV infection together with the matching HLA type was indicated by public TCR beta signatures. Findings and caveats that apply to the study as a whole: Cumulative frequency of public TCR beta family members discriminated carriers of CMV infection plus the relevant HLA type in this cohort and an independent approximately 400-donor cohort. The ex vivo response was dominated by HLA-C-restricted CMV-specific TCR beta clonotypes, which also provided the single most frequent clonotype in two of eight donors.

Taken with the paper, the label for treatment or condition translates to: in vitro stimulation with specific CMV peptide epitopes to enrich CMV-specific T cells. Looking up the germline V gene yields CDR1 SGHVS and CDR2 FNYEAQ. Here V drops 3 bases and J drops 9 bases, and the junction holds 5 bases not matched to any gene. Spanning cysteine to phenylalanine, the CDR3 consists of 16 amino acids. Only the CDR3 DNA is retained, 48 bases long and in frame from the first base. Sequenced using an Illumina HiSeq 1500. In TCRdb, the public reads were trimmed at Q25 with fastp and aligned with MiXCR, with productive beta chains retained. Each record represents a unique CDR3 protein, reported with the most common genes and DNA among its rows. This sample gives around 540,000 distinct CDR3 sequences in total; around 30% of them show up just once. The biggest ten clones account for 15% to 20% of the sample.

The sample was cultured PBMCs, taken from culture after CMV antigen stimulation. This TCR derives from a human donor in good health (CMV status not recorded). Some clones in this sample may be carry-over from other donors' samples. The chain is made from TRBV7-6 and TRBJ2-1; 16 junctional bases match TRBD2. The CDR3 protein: CASSFGTSGRALEQFF. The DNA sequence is TGTGCCAGCAGCTTCGGGACTAGCGGGAGGGCGCTTGAGCAGTTCTTC.